This T cell receptor (beta chain) was identified in a study of OX40 agonist ivuxolimab in advanced cancers. The table came from immunoSEQ multiplex PCR; TCRdb's copy has only in-frame clones and leaves some out. The sample contains 70,000 to 95,000 clones, around 84% of which appear only once. Germline values: CDR1 MNHNS, CDR2 SASEGT. Losses at the gene ends were 1 base for V and 7 bases for J; bases not matched to a gene: 2. This CDR3 contains 15 residues. The sample holds a few counts of this clone. The clonotype originates from an adult with an advanced solid tumor such as melanoma, head and neck, liver or kidney cancer. Source: CD4+ or CD8+ T cells sorted from blood, taken in a trial of the OX40 agonist ivuxolimab. The chain combines TRBV6-1 with TRBJ1-6; the match to TRBD1 covers 9 bases. CDR3 loop: CASSEEGQGNSPLHF. The CDR3 DNA reads as TGTGCCAGCAGTGAAGAGGGACAGGGCAATTCACCCCTCCACTTT.